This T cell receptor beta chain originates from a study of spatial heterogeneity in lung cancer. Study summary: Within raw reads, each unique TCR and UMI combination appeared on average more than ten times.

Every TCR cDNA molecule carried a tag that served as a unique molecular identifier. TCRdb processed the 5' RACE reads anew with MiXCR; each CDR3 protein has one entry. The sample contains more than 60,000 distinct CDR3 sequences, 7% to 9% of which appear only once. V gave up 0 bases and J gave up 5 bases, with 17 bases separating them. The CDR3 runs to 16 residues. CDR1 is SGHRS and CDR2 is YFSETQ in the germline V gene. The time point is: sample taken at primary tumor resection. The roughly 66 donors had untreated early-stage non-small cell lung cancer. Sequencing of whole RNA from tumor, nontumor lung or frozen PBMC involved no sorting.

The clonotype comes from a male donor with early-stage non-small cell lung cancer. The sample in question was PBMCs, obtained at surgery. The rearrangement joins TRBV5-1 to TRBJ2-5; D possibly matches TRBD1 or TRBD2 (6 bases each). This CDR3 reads CASSLGGRGGQETQYF. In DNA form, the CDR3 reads TGCGCCAGCAGCTTGGGCGGCAGGGGAGGACAGGAGACCCAGTACTTC.